This TCR beta chain is drawn from a study of T cell responses to AZD1222 COVID-19 vaccine. The study's findings and limits: Only after the peak T cell response were repertoires sampled.

This clone was seen more than once but under ten times. Its matching antigen is unknown. Measured with immunoSEQ multiplex PCR; TCRdb has only the in-frame clones, and not every one. This sample has about 180,000 clones, with 88% found just once. The CDR3 runs to 15 residues. Germline CDR1 and CDR2: SGDLS and YYNGEE. Trimming took off 0 bases at V and 1 base at J, with 10 bases between the two ends. The TCR comes from an adult who received the AZD1222 COVID-19 vaccine. This chain links TRBV9 with TRBJ1-1; unclear D gene. The sample in question was peripheral blood, obtained 28 days after the second AZD1222 dose. This CDR3 is CASSVGTLGNTEAFF. DNA for the CDR3: TGTGCCAGCAGCGTAGGCACTCTGGGGAACACTGAAGCTTTCTTT.